The entry below describes one TCR beta chain. Its antigen is unknown. The CDR3 spans 13 residues. V lost 5 bases, J lost 2 bases, and 8 bases lay in between. The germline gives CDR1 SEHNR, CDR2 FQNEAQ (reference sequence). This record comes from a study of PD-1 blockade in classical Hodgkin lymphoma. General observations from the study: CD4+ TCR diversity climbed significantly by C4D1, unlike CD8+ TCR diversity.

Libraries were prepared by immunoSEQ multiplex PCR; TCRdb keeps only in-frame clonotypes and omits some of them. Here the sample spans 34,000 or so clones, around nine tenths being singletons. The time point: cycle 4 day 1 (C4D1), after 5 to 7 weeks of nivolumab. Every patient was affected by relapse after autologous stem cell transplantation, while exposure to brentuximab vedotin was not uniform. The CD4+ T cells used were purified from thawed PBMCs through magnetic negative selection. The V gene is TRBV7-9, the J gene TRBJ2-3; a weak D match, TRBD1 (5 bases). The sequence was obtained from a human donor with classical Hodgkin lymphoma. The specimen was CD4+ T cells from blood, collected before the fourth cycle of nivolumab. The CDR3 DNA is TGTGCCAGCAGCGACAGTGTCACAGATACGCAGTATTTT. It is translated as CASSDSVTDTQYF.